This passage covers 2 T cell receptor beta chains from one sample sequenced in a study of T-cell reconstitution after alpha-beta-depleted transplantation in children. Unique molecular identifiers were used in preparing the TCRbeta library. From the PCR reads, TCRdb called clonotypes with MiXCR, one entry per CDR3 protein. Of hundreds of thousands of distinct CDR3 sequences in the sample, around 9.6% were seen once. Sequencing used PBMCs from the stem cell graft donor, obtained from the stem cell graft. The receptor source for this set is a human donor who donated a stem cell graft to a child with acute lymphoblastic leukemia.

This clonotype appeared a few times. This chain joins TRBV7-9 and TRBJ1-1; the D gene is possibly TRBD1 (6 bases). Germline loops: CDR1 SEHNR, CDR2 FQNEAQ (reference sequence). This CDR3 region has 15 residues. Deletions cut 2 bases from V and 0 bases from J, with 10 bases between. CDR3 sequence: CASSLMGGMNTEAFF. CDR3 coding DNA: TGTGCCAGCAGCTTAATGGGGGGCATGAACACTGAAGCTTTCTTT.

This clonotype was recorded at least ten times. The chain combines TRBV2 with TRBJ2-1; 9 bases map to TRBD1. Unmatched junction bases numbered 3, after V lost 6 bases and J lost 0 bases. Germline V gene data show CDR1 as SNHLY and CDR2 as FYNNEI. This CDR3 has 15 amino acids. The CDR3 bases are TGTGCCAGCAGGGTGGGACAGGGCTCCTACAATGAGCAGTTCTTC. Its protein product is CASRVGQGSYNEQFF.